This T cell receptor (beta chain) was sequenced in a study of blood T cell repertoires in COVID-19. Study at large: T cells, B-cell-depleted T cells, or PBMCs supplied cDNA or gDNA.

Under the authors' procedure: By means of reference gene primer amplification, nucleated cell counts were estimated. TCRdb's copy holds only in-frame clones and misses some; the assay was immunoSEQ multiplex PCR. V, J and clone size are those of that table, while D and trimming were read from the DNA. The sample records 200,000 to 250,000 clones, about four fifths being singletons. Ages ranged from about 18 to 89 years, with residence in around 24 US areas. Cohort 3 recovery required two negative PCRs, clearance, or symptom resolution. The CDR3 loop spans 13 amino acids. V was shortened by 0 bases and J by 9 bases, with 9 bases between the two germline ends. Germline-derived CDR1 and CDR2 are LNHDA and SQIVND (reference sequence).

The chain has TRBV19 and TRBJ1-5; D not resolved. This sequence originates from a man between 60 and 75 years old who had recovered from COVID-19. The sample taken for sequencing was PBMCs or T cells enriched from blood (not recorded which). CDR3 nucleotides: TGTGCCAGTAGTATAGATCTAACTCGGCCCCAGCATTTT. This gives the protein CASSIDLTRPQHF.